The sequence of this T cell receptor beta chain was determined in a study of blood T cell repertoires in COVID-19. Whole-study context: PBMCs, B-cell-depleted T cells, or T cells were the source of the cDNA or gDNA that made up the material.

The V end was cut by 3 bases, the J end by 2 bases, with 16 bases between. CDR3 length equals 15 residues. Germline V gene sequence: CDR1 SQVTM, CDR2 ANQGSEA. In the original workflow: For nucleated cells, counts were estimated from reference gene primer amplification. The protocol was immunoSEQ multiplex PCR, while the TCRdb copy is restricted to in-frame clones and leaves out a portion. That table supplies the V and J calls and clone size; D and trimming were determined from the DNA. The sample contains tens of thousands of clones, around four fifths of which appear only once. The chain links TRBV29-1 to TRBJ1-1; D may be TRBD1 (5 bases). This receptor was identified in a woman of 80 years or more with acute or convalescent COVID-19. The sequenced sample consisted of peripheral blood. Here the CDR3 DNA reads TGCAGCGTTGACAGGGCAGGATCGGTTAACACTGAAGCTTTCTTT. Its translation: CSVDRAGSVNTEAFF.